A selection of T cell receptor beta chains follows, all from one sample in a study of regulatory T cells in long-lasting Graves disease. Each CDR3 protein gets one entry after TCRdb re-called the multiplex PCR reads with MiXCR. The sample holds some 250,000 distinct CDR3 sequences, 15% to 20% seen once. This sample was shared with a second study, whose subject was T cells in Graves' hyperthyroidism and ophthalmopathy.

The material was peripheral blood mononuclear cells (PBMCs), obtained at new diagnosis, from a patient treated with antithyroid drugs. Receptors originate from a woman younger than 45 with Graves disease. The CDR3 runs from the conserved cysteine through the conserved F or W. A D gene is named only where the DNA matches it firmly. Rows give clone size only sometimes, using once, few, many, or a class for an expanded clone.

D gene: .; J gene: TRBJ2-1; V gene: TRBV20-1; clone size: many; CDR3 protein: CSARDFSGRPEGNEQFF; CDR3 DNA: TGCAGTGCTAGAGACTTCTCGGGCCGGCCGGAGGGCAATGAGCAGTTCTTC
D gene: TRBD1; J gene: TRBJ2-7; V gene: TRBV6-1; clone size: .; CDR3 protein: CASKSTGTGRDEQYF; CDR3 DNA: TGTGCCAGCAAATCAACCGGGACAGGGCGTGACGAGCAGTACTTC
D gene: TRBD1; J gene: TRBJ1-4; V gene: TRBV7-9; clone size: .; CDR3 protein: CASSLQGADEKLFF; CDR3 DNA: TGTGCCAGCAGCTTACAGGGGGCCGATGAAAAACTGTTTTTT
D gene: .; J gene: TRBJ1-1; V gene: TRBV20-1; clone size: .; CDR3 protein: CSARTGNENTEAFF; CDR3 DNA: TGCAGTGCTAGAACCGGGAACGAGAACACTGAAGCTTTCTTT
D gene: .; J gene: TRBJ1-1; V gene: TRBV9; clone size: few; CDR3 protein: CASSESRGWGTEAFF; CDR3 DNA: TGTGCCAGCAGCGAATCCCGGGGGTGGGGCACTGAAGCTTTCTTT
D gene: .; J gene: TRBJ1-4; V gene: TRBV2; clone size: many; CDR3 protein: CASMRRATNEKLFF; CDR3 DNA: TGTGCCAGCATGAGGAGAGCAACTAATGAAAAACTGTTTTTT
D gene: TRBD1; J gene: TRBJ2-7; V gene: TRBV7-9; clone size: many; CDR3 protein: CASSFGRQGEEQYF; CDR3 DNA: TGTGCCAGCAGCTTCGGTCGACAGGGGGAGGAGCAGTACTTC
D gene: TRBD1; J gene: TRBJ1-6; V gene: TRBV6-1; clone size: few; CDR3 protein: CASSPTGGESPLHF; CDR3 DNA: TGTGCCAGCAGTCCTACAGGGGGCGAATCACCCCTCCACTTT
D gene: .; J gene: TRBJ1-1; V gene: TRBV19; clone size: many; CDR3 protein: CASSIERSTEAFF; CDR3 DNA: TGTGCCAGTAGTATAGAACGGAGCACTGAAGCTTTCTTT
D gene: .; J gene: TRBJ2-7; V gene: TRBV6-1; clone size: many; CDR3 protein: CASRSTGYEQYF; CDR3 DNA: TGTGCCAGCAGATCTACAGGGTACGAGCAGTACTTC
D gene: .; J gene: TRBJ1-4; V gene: TRBV2; clone size: .; CDR3 protein: CASSYGGEKLFF; CDR3 DNA: TGTGCCAGCAGTTATGGGGGTGAAAAACTGTTTTTT
D gene: .; J gene: TRBJ2-5; V gene: TRBV5-4; clone size: .; CDR3 protein: CASSNYKGQETQYF; CDR3 DNA: TGTGCCAGCAGCAATTACAAGGGCCAAGAGACCCAGTACTTC
D gene: .; J gene: TRBJ1-2; V gene: TRBV10-3; clone size: many; CDR3 protein: CAISDSPNDYGYTF; CDR3 DNA: TGTGCCATCAGTGATTCCCCAAACGACTATGGCTACACCTTC
D gene: .; J gene: TRBJ2-7; V gene: TRBV18; clone size: many; CDR3 protein: CASSPPFPYEQYF; CDR3 DNA: TGTGCCAGCTCACCGCCTTTCCCGTACGAGCAGTACTTC
D gene: TRBD1; J gene: TRBJ2-2; V gene: TRBV19; clone size: .; CDR3 protein: CASTSVDRALGTGELFF; CDR3 DNA: TGTGCCAGTACCTCGGTTGACAGGGCCCTTGGCACCGGGGAGCTGTTTTTT
D gene: .; J gene: TRBJ1-2; V gene: TRBV20-1; clone size: many; CDR3 protein: CSTKTVYGYTF; CDR3 DNA: TGCAGCACAAAGACAGTCTATGGCTACACCTTC
D gene: .; J gene: TRBJ1-2; V gene: TRBV5-1; clone size: many; CDR3 protein: CASSLRVREYGYTF; CDR3 DNA: TGCGCCAGCAGCTTGAGGGTCAGGGAATATGGCTACACCTTC
D gene: TRBD2; J gene: TRBJ2-3; V gene: TRBV6-1; clone size: many; CDR3 protein: CASSLRLAGATDTQYF; CDR3 DNA: TGTGCCAGCAGTCTACGACTAGCGGGGGCCACAGATACGCAGTATTTT
D gene: TRBD1; J gene: TRBJ1-1; V gene: TRBV20-1; clone size: many; CDR3 protein: CSALKGQRNTEAFF; CDR3 DNA: TGCAGTGCCCTCAAGGGACAGAGGAACACTGAAGCTTTCTTT